A selection of T cell receptor beta chains follows, all from one sample in a study of blood T cell repertoires in COVID-19. Sequencing used immunoSEQ multiplex PCR; TCRdb keeps in-frame clones, though not all of them. The sample lists 100,000 or so clones, roughly nine tenths occurring once. The sequencing input was peripheral blood. The receptors were gathered from a man younger than 40 in a cohort sampled during active COVID-19. Each CDR3 is given with its conserved first and last residue.

J: TRBJ1-2
V: TRBV5-1
CDR3: CASSLGGQGLTNYGYTF

J: TRBJ2-3
V: TRBV5-4
CDR3: CASSTAGQGNRDPQYF

J: TRBJ2-3
V: TRBV20-1
CDR3: CSASPSGQVSDADTQYF

J: TRBJ1-2
V: TRBV5-6
CDR3: CASSVIGTVDYGYTF

J: TRBJ1-2
V: TRBV2
CDR3: CASNAGEGGYTF

J: TRBJ2-3
V: TRBV18
CDR3: CASSPRGSSTDTQYF

J: TRBJ1-5
V: TRBV30
CDR3: CAWSPRGATNQPQHF

J: TRBJ1-1
V: TRBV14
CDR3: CASSQERGTEAFF

J: TRBJ1-3
V: TRBV6-1
CDR3: CASSEVTPGNTIYF

J: TRBJ2-1
V: TRBV6-5
CDR3: CASRQGLDEQFF

J: TRBJ2-5
V: TRBV7-6
CDR3: CASSLGAGLGETQYF

J: TRBJ2-1
V: TRBV10-1
CDR3: CASSESASGGYEQFF

J: TRBJ1-1
V: TRBV6-5
CDR3: CASKRGHGNTEAFF

J: TRBJ1-5
V: TRBV5-1
CDR3: CASSLAAGDQPQHF

J: TRBJ2-2
V: TRBV5-1
CDR3: CASQDLFGQANTGELFF

J: TRBJ1-1
V: TRBV12-3/TRBV12-4
CDR3: CASSSQQGAAFF

J: TRBJ2-7
V: TRBV11-2
CDR3: CASSLGYFSRGQVSYEQYF

J: TRBJ2-4
V: TRBV7-2
CDR3: CASSYYGSRNIQYF

J: TRBJ2-1
V: TRBV24-1
CDR3: CATSPGQGSNEQFF

J: TRBJ2-2
V: TRBV4-1
CDR3: CASSQTSQETGELFF

J: TRBJ2-7
V: TRBV6-5
CDR3: CASSYSRGLADLQYF

J: TRBJ1-2
V: TRBV19
CDR3: CASSIEGQGAGYTF

J: TRBJ2-5
V: TRBV11-2
CDR3: CASSLGTGGVQETQYF

J: TRBJ2-7
V: TRBV28
CDR3: CASSLVDSSYEQYF

J: TRBJ1-6
V: TRBV5-4
CDR3: CASSLGVRGALHF

J: TRBJ2-5
V: TRBV7-2
CDR3: CASNPGRGARETQYF

J: TRBJ1-6
V: TRBV6-2/TRBV6-3
CDR3: CASSYSRTGAYNSPLHF

J: TRBJ2-7
V: TRBV5-1
CDR3: CASSLLGLFEQYF

J: TRBJ1-2
V: TRBV7-3
CDR3: CASSLDRWGGYTF

J: TRBJ1-5
V: TRBV30
CDR3: CAWSAGHENQPQHF

J: TRBJ1-1
V: TRBV15
CDR3: CATSRDLGPEAFF

J: TRBJ1-6
V: TRBV5-1
CDR3: CASSPGQGSSYNSPLHF

J: TRBJ1-6
V: TRBV7-2
CDR3: CASSLEGGRGSPLHF